This note documents a single TCR beta chain sequence. Its target is unknown. Primers: 60 Vbeta forward and 13 Jbeta reverse. Profiling relied on immunoSEQ multiplex PCR, and the TCRdb table lists in-frame clones only, not all of them. The data show more than 95,000 clones, around 64% seen once. These data are taken from a study of cytomegalovirus exposure and HLA in healthy donors. For the study at large: About 80 million unique TCRs, all from HLA-typed donors, were included in an early release of the data. Study results and limitations: As a later analysis showed, a missense DCLRE1C variant was linked to trimming of TCR beta V- and J-genes. In a later analysis, at a false discovery rate of 0.05, approximately 18,000 TCR beta sequences were associated with HLA alleles. According to an earlier analysis, most TCR beta V segments yielded productive rearrangements about 87% or about 30% of the time.

The CDR3 is 13 residues long. V was cut by 3 bases and J by 12 bases, with 17 bases left in between. Germline V lookup: CDR1 MRHNA, CDR2 SNTAGT. The source material was PBMCs. The V call is TRBV6-4, the J call TRBJ1-2; D is possibly TRBD1 (5 bases). The source of this sequence is a man aged 60-69 years in good health and CMV-seronegative. The CDR3 loop reads CASSERLDSKHTF. In DNA, the CDR3 is TGTGCCAGCAGTGAGAGGCTCGACAGCAAGCACACCTTC.